These 2 T cell receptor beta chains originate from one sample sequenced in a study of cytotoxic CD8 clonotypes in ibrutinib-treated CLL. Clones were sequenced by immunoSEQ multiplex PCR, and TCRdb holds only the in-frame ones, with some missing. This table holds some 300,000 clones, about 80% found once. The specimen comprised PBMCs, sampled before ibrutinib treatment. The receptors shown here come from a human donor with chronic lymphocytic leukemia.

The rearrangement joins TRBV5-6 to TRBJ2-5; D assignment may be TRBD1 or TRBD2 (5 bases each). The V gene's germline CDR1 is SGHDT and CDR2 YYEEEE. The CDR3 totals 13 residues. V was shortened by 1 base and J by 5 bases, with 9 bases between the two germline ends. CDR3 region: CASSLTGPETQYF. The CDR3 DNA follows: TGTGCCAGCAGCTTGACGGGGCCGGAGACCCAGTACTTC.

Only one count was recorded for this clone. The V and J genes are TRBV15 and TRBJ2-5; 7 bases fit TRBD2. CDR1 is LNHNV, CDR2 YYDKDF, per germline (reference sequence). J was trimmed by 5 bases and V by 0 bases; bases with no gene match: 3. The CDR3 sequence is 14 residues long. The CDR3 DNA is TGTGCCACCAGCAGAGAGGGGAGGGTTGAGACCCAGTACTTC. Its protein is CATSREGRVETQYF.